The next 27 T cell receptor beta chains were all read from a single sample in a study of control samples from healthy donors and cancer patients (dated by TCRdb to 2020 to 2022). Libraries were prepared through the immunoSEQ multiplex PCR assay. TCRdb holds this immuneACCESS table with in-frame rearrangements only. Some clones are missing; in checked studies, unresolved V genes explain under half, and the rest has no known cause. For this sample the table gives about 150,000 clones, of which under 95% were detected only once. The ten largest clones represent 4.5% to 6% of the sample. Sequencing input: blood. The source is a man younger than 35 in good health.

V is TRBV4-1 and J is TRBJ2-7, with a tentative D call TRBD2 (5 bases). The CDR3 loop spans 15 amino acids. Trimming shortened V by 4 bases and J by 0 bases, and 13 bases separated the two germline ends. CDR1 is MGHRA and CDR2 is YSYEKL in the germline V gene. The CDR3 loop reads CASSPGLPTSYEQYF. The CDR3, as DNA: TGCGCCAGCAGCCCTGGACTGCCTACCTCCTACGAGCAGTACTTC.

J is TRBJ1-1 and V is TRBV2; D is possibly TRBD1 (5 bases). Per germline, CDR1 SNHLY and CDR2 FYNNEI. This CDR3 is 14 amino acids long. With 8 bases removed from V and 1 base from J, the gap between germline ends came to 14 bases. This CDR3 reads CASWKGGTNTEAFF. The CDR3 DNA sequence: TGTGCCAGCTGGAAAGGTGGGACGAACACTGAAGCTTTCTTT.

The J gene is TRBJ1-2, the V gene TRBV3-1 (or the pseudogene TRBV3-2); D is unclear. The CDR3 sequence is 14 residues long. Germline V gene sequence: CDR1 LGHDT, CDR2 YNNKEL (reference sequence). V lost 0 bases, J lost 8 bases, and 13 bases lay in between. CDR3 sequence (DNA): TGTGCCAGCAGCCAAGAGGTGGGCCTCCTGGGCTACACCTTC. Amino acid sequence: CASSQEVGLLGYTF.

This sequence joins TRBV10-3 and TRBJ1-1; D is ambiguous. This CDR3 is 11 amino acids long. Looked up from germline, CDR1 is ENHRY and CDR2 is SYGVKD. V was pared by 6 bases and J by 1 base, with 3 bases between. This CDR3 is CAIRGNTEAFF. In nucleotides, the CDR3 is TGTGCCATCAGGGGGAACACTGAAGCTTTCTTT.

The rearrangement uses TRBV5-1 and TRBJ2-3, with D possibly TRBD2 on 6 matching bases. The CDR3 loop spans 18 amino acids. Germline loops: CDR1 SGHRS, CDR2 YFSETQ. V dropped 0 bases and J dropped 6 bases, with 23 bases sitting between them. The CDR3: CASSLGLGFGVRGDTQYF. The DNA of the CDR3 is TGCGCCAGCAGCTTGGGGCTAGGCTTCGGGGTCCGGGGGGATACGCAGTATTTT.

CDR3 sequence: CASRLLTGGYNEQFF. The CDR3, as DNA: TGTGCCAGCAGGCTACTGACAGGGGGCTACAATGAGCAGTTCTTC. The chain recombines TRBV6-5 with TRBJ2-1, with TRBD1 identical over 9 bases. There are 15 residues in the CDR3. Losses at the gene ends were 6 bases for V and 3 bases for J; bases not matched to a gene: 6. Germline values: CDR1 MNHEY, CDR2 SVGAGI.

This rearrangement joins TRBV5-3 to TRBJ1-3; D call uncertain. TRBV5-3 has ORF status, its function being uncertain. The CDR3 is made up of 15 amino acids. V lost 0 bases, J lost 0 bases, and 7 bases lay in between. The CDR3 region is CARSLGAFSGNTIYF. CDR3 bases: TGTGCCAGAAGCTTGGGGGCCTTCTCTGGAAACACCATATATTTT.

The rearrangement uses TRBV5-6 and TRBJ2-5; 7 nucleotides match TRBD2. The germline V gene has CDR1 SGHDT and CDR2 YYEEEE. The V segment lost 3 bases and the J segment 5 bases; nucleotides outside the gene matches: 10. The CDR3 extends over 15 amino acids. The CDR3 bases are TGTGCCAGCAGCTCGAACGCGGGAGTCGGGGAGACCCAGTACTTC. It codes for CASSSNAGVGETQYF.

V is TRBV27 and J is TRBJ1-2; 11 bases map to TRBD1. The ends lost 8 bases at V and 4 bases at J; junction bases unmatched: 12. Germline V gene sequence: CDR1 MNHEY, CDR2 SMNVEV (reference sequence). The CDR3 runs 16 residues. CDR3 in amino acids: CASPEAGTGGRYGYTF. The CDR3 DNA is TGTGCCAGCCCCGAAGCGGGGACAGGGGGTCGCTATGGCTACACCTTC.

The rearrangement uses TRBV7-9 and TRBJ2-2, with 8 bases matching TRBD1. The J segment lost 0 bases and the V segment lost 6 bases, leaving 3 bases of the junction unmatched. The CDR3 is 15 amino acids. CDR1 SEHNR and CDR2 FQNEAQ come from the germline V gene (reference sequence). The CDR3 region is CASREDRANTGELFF. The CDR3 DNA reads TGTGCCAGCAGAGAGGACAGGGCGAACACCGGGGAGCTGTTTTTT.

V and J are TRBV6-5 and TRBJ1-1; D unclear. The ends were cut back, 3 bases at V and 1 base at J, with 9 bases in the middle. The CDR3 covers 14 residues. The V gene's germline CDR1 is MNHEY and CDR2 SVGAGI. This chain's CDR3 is CASSYGTPNTEAFF. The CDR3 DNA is TGTGCCAGCAGTTATGGAACACCGAACACTGAAGCTTTCTTT.

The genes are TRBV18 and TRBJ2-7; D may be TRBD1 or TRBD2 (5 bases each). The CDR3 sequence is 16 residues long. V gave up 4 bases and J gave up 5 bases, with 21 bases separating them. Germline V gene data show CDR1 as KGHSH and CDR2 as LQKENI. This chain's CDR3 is CASSLSTFGGNDEQYF. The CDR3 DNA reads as TGTGCCAGCTCACTATCCACTTTTGGGGGAAACGACGAGCAGTACTTC.

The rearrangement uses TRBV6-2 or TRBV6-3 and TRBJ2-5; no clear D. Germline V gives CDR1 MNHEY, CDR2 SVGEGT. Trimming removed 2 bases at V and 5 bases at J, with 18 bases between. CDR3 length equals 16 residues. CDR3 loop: CASSYPQQDARETQYF. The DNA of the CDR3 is TGTGCCAGCAGTTACCCTCAACAAGACGCACGGGAGACCCAGTACTTC.

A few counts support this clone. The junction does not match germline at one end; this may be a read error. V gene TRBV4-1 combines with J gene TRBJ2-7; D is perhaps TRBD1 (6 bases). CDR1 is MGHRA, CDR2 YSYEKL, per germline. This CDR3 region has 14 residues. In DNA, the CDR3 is TGCGCCAGCAGCCAAGATTTAACAGGGTACGTGACGAACTTC. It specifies CASSQDLTGYVTNF.

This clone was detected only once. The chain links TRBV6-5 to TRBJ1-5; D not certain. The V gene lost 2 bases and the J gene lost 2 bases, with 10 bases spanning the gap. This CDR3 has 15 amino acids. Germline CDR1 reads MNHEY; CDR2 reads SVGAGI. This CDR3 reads CASSYGSGGNQPQHF. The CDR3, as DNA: TGTGCCAGCAGTTACGGTAGTGGTGGCAATCAGCCCCAGCATTTT.

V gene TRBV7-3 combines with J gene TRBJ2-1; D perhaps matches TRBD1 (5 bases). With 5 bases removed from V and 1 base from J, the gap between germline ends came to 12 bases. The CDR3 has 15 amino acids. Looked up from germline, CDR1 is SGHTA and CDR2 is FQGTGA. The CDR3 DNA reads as TGTGCCAGCAGCGTCCACCCAGGGTCCTACAATGAGCAGTTCTTC. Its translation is CASSVHPGSYNEQFF.

CDR3 protein: CATSDRLAGDNEQFF. The CDR3 DNA reads TGTGCCACCAGTGACCGGCTAGCGGGGGACAATGAGCAGTTCTTC. The genes are TRBV24-1 and TRBJ2-1; 10 bases are shared with TRBD2. CDR1 and CDR2 from the germline V gene are KGHDR and SFDVKD. The CDR3 consists of 15 residues. Trimming removed 4 bases from V and 5 bases from J; junction bases left unmatched: 4.

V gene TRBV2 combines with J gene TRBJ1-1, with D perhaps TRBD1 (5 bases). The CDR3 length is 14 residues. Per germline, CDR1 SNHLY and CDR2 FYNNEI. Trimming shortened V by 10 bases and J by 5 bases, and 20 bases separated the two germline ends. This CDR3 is CANLPPGRGTEAFF. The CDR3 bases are TGTGCCAACCTTCCGCCGGGACGAGGGACTGAAGCTTTCTTT.

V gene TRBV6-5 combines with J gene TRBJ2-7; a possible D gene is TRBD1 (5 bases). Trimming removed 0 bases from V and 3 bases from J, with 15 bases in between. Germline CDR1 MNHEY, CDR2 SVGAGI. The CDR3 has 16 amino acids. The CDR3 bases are TGTGCCAGCAGTTACTCGTTACAGGCCCCCGACTACGAGCAGTACTTC. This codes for CASSYSLQAPDYEQYF.

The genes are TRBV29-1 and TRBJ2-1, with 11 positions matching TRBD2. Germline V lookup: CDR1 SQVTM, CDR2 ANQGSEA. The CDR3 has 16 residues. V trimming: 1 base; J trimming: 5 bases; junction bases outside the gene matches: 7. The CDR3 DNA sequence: TGCAGCGTTGAAGGTACTAGCGGGGGTTGGGACAATGAGCAGTTCTTC. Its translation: CSVEGTSGGWDNEQFF.

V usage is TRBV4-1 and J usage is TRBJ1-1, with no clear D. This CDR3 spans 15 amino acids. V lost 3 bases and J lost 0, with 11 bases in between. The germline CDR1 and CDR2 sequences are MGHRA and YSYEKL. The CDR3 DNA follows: TGCGCCAGCAGCCATAAGATACGAATGAACACTGAAGCTTTCTTT. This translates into CASSHKIRMNTEAFF.

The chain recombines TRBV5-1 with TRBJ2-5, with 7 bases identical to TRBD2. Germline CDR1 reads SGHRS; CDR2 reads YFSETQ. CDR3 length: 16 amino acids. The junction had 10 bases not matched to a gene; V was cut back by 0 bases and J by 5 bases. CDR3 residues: CASSLGGSTAGETQYF. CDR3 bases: TGCGCCAGCAGCTTGGGGGGCTCGACAGCGGGGGAGACCCAGTACTTC.

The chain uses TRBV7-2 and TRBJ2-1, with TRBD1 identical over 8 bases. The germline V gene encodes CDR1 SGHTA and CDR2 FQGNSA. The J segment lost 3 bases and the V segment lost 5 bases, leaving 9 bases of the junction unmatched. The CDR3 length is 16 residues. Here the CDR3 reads CASSPGQGEIYNEQFF. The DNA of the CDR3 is TGTGCCAGCAGCCCTGGACAGGGTGAGATCTACAATGAGCAGTTCTTC.

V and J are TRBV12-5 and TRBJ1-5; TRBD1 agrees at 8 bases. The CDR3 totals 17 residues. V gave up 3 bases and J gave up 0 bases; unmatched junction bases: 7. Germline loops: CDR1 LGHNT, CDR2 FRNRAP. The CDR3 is CASGFWTGRYSNQPQHF. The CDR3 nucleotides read TGTGCTAGTGGTTTCTGGACAGGGCGGTATAGCAATCAGCCCCAGCATTTT.

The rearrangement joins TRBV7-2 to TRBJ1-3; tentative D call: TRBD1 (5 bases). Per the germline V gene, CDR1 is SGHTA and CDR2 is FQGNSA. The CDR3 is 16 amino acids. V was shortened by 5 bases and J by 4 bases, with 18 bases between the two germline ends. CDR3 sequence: CASSPRGTGKGNTIYF. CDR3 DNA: TGTGCCAGCAGCCCCCGAGGGACCGGGAAAGGAAACACCATATATTTT.

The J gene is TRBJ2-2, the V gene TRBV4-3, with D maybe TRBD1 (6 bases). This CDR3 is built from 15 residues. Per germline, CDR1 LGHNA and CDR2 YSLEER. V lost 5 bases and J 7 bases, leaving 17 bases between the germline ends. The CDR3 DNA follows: TGCGCCAGCAGCGGTACAGGGTCCAGGGTCGGGGAGCTGTTTTTT. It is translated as CASSGTGSRVGELFF.

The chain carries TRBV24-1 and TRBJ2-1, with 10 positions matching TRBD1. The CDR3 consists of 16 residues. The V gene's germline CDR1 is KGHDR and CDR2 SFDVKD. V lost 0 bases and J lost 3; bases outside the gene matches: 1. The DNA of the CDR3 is TGTGCCACCAGTGATTTGGGGACAGGGGACTACAATGAGCAGTTCTTC. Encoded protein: CATSDLGTGDYNEQFF.